This record covers a single T cell receptor (beta chain). The antigen remains undetermined. This entry belongs to a study of cytomegalovirus exposure and HLA in healthy donors. The PCR employed 60 Vbeta primers together with 13 Jbeta primers. Original analysis: In a later analysis, about 11 million of some 80 million unique beta chains occurred in at least two donors. Method: immunoSEQ multiplex PCR; TCRdb's copy keeps in-frame clones and lacks some. D and trimming were read from the DNA, whereas the V and J calls and clone size are those reported in that table. The table includes 150,000 to 170,000 clones, around 70% detected once. V lost 7 bases and J 5 bases, leaving 16 bases between the germline ends. The CDR3 length is 13 residues. Germline CDR1 is SGHTS and CDR2 is YDEGEE. General study results and limits: The analysis excluded some indistinguishable V segments, including TRBV6-2 and TRBV6-3. In an earlier analysis, most TCR beta V segments were productive about 90% or about 30% of the time. By HLA locus, TCR association rates varied in a later analysis, with DRB1 showing the most and HLA-C the fewest.

The receptor was derived from a man aged 30 to 39 in good health and CMV-seronegative. The genes are TRBV5-8 and TRBJ2-7, with D perhaps TRBD2 (5 bases). The specimen sequenced was PBMCs. In nucleotides, the CDR3 is TGTGCCAGCCACACGGGGTTGGGGAACGAGCAGTACTTC. The encoded protein is CASHTGLGNEQYF.